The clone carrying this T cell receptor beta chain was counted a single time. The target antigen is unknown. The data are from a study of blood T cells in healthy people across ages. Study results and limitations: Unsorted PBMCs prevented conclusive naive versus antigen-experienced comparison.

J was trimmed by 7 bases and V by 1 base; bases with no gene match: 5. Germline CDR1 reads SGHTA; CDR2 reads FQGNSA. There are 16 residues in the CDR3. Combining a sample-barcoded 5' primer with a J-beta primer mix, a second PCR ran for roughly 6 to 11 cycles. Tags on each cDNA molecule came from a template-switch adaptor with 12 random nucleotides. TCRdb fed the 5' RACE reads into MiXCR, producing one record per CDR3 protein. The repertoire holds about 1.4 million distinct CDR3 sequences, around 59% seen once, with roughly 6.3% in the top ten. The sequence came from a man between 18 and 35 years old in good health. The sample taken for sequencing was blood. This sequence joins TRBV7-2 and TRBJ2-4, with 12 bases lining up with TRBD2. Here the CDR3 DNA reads TGTGCCAGCAGCTTAGGGCTAGCGGGAGGGTTTAACATTCAGTACTTC. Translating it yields CASSLGLAGGFNIQYF.